This TCR beta chain was recorded in a study of blood T cell repertoires in COVID-19. Study information: Both acute and convalescent COVID-19 samples were obtained from the United States, Italy and Spain.

In the authors' methods: Nucleated cell number was recorded as an estimate derived from reference gene primer amplification. The repertoire was sequenced with immunoSEQ multiplex PCR; TCRdb's copy has only in-frame clones and lacks some. D and trimming were read from the DNA, whereas the V and J calls and clone size are those reported in that table. The data contain roughly 87,000 clones, about three quarters of them singletons. The source material was peripheral blood. The TCR originated in a woman of 80 years or more with acute or convalescent COVID-19.

The CDR3 coding sequence is TGTGCCAGCAGTTTAGCGGGGGGGCGTCATGAGCAGTTCTTC. Translated: CASSLAGGRHEQFF. This chain connects TRBV28 to TRBJ2-1; 9 positions agree with TRBD2. CDR1 and CDR2 from the germline V gene are MDHEN and SYDVKM. CDR3 length: 14 residues. The ends lost 2 bases at V and 8 bases at J; junction bases unmatched: 4.